This T cell receptor beta chain comes out of a study of T cell changes during pregnancy in multiple sclerosis. The CDR3 is made up of 16 amino acids. With 7 bases clipped from V and 5 bases from J, the junction kept 13 bases outside the gene matches. Germline V gene data show CDR1 as LNHDA and CDR2 as SQIVND (reference sequence). Profiling relied on immunoSEQ multiplex PCR, and the TCRdb table lists in-frame clones only, not all of them. The table includes approximately 40,000 clones, almost 95% detected once. This clonotype was obtained from a female donor with multiple sclerosis, enrolled in a pregnancy study. The sequencing used CD4+ T cells from peripheral blood mononuclear cells, collected before pregnancy. The chain is built from TRBV19 and TRBJ2-2; the match to TRBD2 covers 7 bases. The CDR3 DNA follows: TGTGCCAGTACCCCTCGGTCCAGCGGGACTACCGGGGAGCTGTTTTTT. Protein sequence: CASTPRSSGTTGELFF.